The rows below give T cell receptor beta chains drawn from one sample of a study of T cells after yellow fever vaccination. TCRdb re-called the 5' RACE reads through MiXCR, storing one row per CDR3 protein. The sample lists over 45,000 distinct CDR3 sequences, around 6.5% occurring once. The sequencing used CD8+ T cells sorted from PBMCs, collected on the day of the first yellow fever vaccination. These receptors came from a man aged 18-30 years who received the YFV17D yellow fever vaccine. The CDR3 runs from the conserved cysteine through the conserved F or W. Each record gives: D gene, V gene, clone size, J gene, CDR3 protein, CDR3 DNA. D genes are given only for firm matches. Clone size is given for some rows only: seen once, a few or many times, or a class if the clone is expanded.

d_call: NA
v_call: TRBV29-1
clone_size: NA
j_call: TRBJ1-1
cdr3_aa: CSVKTGLFSYTEAFF
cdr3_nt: TGCAGCGTTAAAACAGGGCTCTTTTCGTACACTGAAGCTTTCTTT

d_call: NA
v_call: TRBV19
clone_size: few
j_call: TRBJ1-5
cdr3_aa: CASVWGLGQPQHF
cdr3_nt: TGTGCCAGCGTTTGGGGGCTAGGTCAGCCCCAGCATTTT

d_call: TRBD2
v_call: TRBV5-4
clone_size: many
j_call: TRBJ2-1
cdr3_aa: CASSPTSGGHYNEQFF
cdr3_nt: TGTGCCAGCAGCCCCACTAGCGGGGGCCACTACAATGAGCAGTTCTTC

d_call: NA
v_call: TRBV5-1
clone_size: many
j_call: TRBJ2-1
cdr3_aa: CASSEHLYSYNEQFF
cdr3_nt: TGCGCCAGCAGCGAGCACCTCTACTCCTACAATGAGCAGTTCTTC

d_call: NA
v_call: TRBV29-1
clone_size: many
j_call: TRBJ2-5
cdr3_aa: CSVPLQGQETQYF
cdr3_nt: TGCAGCGTTCCGTTGCAGGGCCAAGAGACCCAGTACTTC

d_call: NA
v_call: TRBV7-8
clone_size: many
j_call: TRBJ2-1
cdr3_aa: CASSLVAYREQFF
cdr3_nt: TGTGCCAGCAGCTTAGTTGCCTACAGGGAGCAGTTCTTC

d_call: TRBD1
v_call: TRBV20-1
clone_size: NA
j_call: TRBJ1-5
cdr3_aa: CSARDLQGPSQPQHF
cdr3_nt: TGCAGTGCTAGAGACCTACAGGGGCCCAGTCAGCCCCAGCATTTT

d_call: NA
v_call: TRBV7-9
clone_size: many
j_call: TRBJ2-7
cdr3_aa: CASSQPLRGSEQYF
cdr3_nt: TGTGCCAGCAGCCAACCCCTCCGGGGAAGCGAGCAGTACTTC

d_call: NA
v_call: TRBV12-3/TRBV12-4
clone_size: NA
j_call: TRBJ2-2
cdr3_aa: CASSPAGELFF
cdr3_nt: TGTGCCAGCAGCCCCGCCGGGGAGCTGTTTTTT

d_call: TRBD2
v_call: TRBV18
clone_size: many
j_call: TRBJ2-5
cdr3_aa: CASSPGTSGGETQYF
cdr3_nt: TGTGCCAGCTCACCCGGGACTAGCGGGGGAGAGACCCAGTACTTC

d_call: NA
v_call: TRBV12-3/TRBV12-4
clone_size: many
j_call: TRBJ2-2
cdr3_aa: CASSSRDTFTGELFF
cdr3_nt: TGTGCCAGCAGCTCACGGGACACCTTCACCGGGGAGCTGTTTTTT

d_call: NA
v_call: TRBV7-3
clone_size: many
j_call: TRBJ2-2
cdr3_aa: CASSPGYANTGELFF
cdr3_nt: TGTGCCAGCAGCCCTGGGTACGCGAACACCGGGGAGCTGTTTTTT

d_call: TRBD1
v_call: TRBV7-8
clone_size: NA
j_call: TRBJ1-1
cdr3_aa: CASSPRTGGSSTEAFF
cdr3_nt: TGTGCCAGCAGCCCAAGGACAGGGGGCAGTAGCACTGAAGCTTTCTTT

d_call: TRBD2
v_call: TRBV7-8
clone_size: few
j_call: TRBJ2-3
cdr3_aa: CASAPGTSGTDTQYF
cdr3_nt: TGTGCCAGCGCTCCAGGGACTAGCGGCACAGATACGCAGTATTTT

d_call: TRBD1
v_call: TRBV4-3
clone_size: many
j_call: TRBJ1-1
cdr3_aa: CASSLRQGPTEAFF
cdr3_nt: TGCGCCAGCAGCTTACGACAGGGTCCCACTGAAGCTTTCTTT